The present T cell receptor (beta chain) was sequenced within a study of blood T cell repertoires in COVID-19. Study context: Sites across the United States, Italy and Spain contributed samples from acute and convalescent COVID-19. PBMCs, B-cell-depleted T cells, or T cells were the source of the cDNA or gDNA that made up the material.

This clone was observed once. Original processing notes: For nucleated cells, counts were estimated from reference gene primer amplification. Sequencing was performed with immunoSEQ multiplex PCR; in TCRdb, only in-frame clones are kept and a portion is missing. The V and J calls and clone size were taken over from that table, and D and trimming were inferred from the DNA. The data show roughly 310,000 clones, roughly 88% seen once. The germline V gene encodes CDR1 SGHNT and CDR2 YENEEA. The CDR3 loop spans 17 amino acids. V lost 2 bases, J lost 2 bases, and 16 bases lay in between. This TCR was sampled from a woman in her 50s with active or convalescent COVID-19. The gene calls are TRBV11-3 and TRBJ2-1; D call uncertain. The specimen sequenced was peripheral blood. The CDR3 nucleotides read TGTGCCAGCAGCTTAACCTCCCCCCCCCGGGCCTACAATGAGCAGTTCTTC. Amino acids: CASSLTSPPRAYNEQFF.